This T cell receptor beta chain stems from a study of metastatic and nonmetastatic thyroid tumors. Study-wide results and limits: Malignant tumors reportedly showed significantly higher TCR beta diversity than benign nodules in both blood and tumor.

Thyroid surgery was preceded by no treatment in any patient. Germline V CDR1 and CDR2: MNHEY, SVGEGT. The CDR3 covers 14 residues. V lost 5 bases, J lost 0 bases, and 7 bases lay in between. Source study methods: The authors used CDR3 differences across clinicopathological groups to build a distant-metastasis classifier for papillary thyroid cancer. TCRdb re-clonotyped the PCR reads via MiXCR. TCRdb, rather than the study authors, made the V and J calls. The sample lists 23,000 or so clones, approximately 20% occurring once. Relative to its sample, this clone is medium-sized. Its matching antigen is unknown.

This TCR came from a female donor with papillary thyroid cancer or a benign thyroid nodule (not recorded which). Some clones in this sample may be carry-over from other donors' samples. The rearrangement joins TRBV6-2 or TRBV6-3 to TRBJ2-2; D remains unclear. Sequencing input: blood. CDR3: CASSTTANTGELFF. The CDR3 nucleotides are TGTGCCAGCAGTACCACCGCGAACACCGGGGAGCTGTTTTTT.